This entry describes one T cell receptor (beta chain). V was shortened by 4 bases and J by 9 bases, with 15 bases between the two germline ends. The CDR3 spans 13 residues. The germline CDR1 and CDR2 sequences are MNHEY and SVGAGI. This entry comes from a study of tumor-infiltrating lymphocytes in glioblastoma multiforme. Three nested ARM-PCR rounds with V-beta and C-beta primers built TCRB libraries. TCRdb re-analysed the multiplex PCR reads in MiXCR, keeping a single row per CDR3 protein. The sample shows about 32,000 distinct CDR3 sequences, about 58% of them seen only once. This chain connects TRBV6-5 to TRBJ1-2; tentatively, D is TRBD1 (5 bases). The sequence was collected from a male donor with glioblastoma. The sequencing sample was made of brain tumor tissue. The CDR3 coding sequence is TGTGCCAGCAGTTGCTTTGCGGGGGAATGCTACACCTTC. This codes for CASSCFAGECYTF.